This passage covers 13 T cell receptor beta chains from one sample sequenced in a study of somatic mutations in cytotoxic T cells in rheumatoid arthritis. Sequencing was performed with immunoSEQ multiplex PCR; in TCRdb, only in-frame clones are kept and a portion is missing. The table includes 20,000 to 25,000 clones, about 86% detected once. Sequencing input: CD8+ T cells sorted from blood. Source of these receptors: a woman aged 50 to 60 in good health.

The rearrangement uses TRBV7-8 and TRBJ2-7; a weak D match, TRBD1 (7 bases). Trimming took 5 bases from V and 3 from J, leaving 8 bases between them. The CDR3 is 12 amino acids. Germline CDR1 SGHVS, CDR2 FQNEAQ. CDR3 region: CASSQGGYEQYV. CDR3 sequence (DNA): TGTGCCAGCAGCCAGGGGGGCTACGAGCAGTACGTC.

The rearrangement joins TRBV27 to TRBJ2-1; the D gene is possibly TRBD1 (6 bases). Germline assignment: CDR1 MNHEY and CDR2 SMNVEV (reference sequence). This CDR3 contains 13 residues. The ends were cut back, 6 bases at V and 8 bases at J, with 14 bases in the middle. This CDR3 is CASRPGTLHEQFF. The CDR3 region has the DNA TGTGCCAGCAGACCTGGGACACTCCATGAGCAGTTCTTC.

This clone has only a few counts. The chain joins TRBV9 to TRBJ2-2; weak D call: TRBD1 (8 bases). Per the germline V gene, CDR1 is SGDLS and CDR2 is YYNGEE. Trimming shortened V by 3 bases and J by 5 bases, and 20 bases separated the two germline ends. The CDR3 covers 17 residues. The CDR3 spells CASSAGQEGGRTGELFF. The CDR3 DNA reads as TGTGCCAGCAGCGCGGGACAGGAGGGAGGGCGTACCGGGGAGCTGTTTTTT.

The chain uses TRBV27 and TRBJ2-1, with 10 bases aligning to TRBD1. Germline V lookup: CDR1 MNHEY, CDR2 SMNVEV (reference sequence). The ends lost 6 bases at V and 6 bases at J; junction bases unmatched: 11. The CDR3 has 16 residues. CDR3: CASSKTGGGPFNEQFF. The CDR3 bases are TGTGCCAGCAGCAAGACAGGGGGCGGACCCTTCAATGAGCAGTTCTTC.

The chain uses TRBV11-2 and TRBJ1-2; 7 nucleotides align to TRBD1. The CDR3 length is 15 residues. Germline trimming cut 1 base from V and 7 bases from J; bases unmatched to any gene: 9. Germline CDR1 reads SGHAT; CDR2 reads FQNNGV. The CDR3 bases are TGTGCCAGCAGCTTAGCCGAAGGGGGCGAGTTTGGCTACACCTTC. Translated: CASSLAEGGEFGYTF.

The V gene is TRBV5-4, the J gene TRBJ2-1, with D tentatively TRBD2 (7 bases). Trimming removed 4 bases at V and 3 bases at J, with 23 bases between. From germline, CDR1 is SGHNT and CDR2 YYREEE (reference sequence). The CDR3 loop spans 18 amino acids. The CDR3 spells CASSRRILGGGDYNEQFF. The DNA for the CDR3 is TGTGCCAGCAGCCGAAGGATTCTGGGGGGGGGCGACTACAATGAGCAGTTCTTC.

This chain uses TRBV10-3 with TRBJ1-4; D unclear. The V and J ends lost 2 bases and 0 bases respectively, with 19 bases between them. This CDR3 contains 19 residues. Germline V lookup: CDR1 ENHRY, CDR2 SYGVKD. CDR3 DNA: TGTGCCATCAGTGAGGAACCGGGTTTCTTGACCGCAACTAATGAAAAACTGTTTTTT. Protein: CAISEEPGFLTATNEKLFF.

The gene calls are TRBV27 and TRBJ2-3; 8 positions agree with TRBD2. J gave up 2 bases and V 6 bases, and 7 bases lay outside the gene matches. The CDR3 length is 15 residues. Germline V gene lookup returns CDR1 MNHEY and CDR2 SMNVEV (reference sequence). The DNA of the CDR3 is TGTGCCAGCAGGCCTAGCGGGCAGTACACAGATACGCAGTATTTT. This translates into CASRPSGQYTDTQYF.

Here the CDR3 reads CASSWDQETQYF. CDR3 sequence (DNA): TGTGCCAGCAGCTGGGATCAAGAGACCCAGTACTTC. The chain couples TRBV5-6 to TRBJ2-5; D gene unclear. Trimming removed 3 bases at V and 2 bases at J, with 5 bases between. The CDR3 loop spans 12 amino acids. The germline CDR1 and CDR2 sequences are SGHDT and YYEEEE.

The chain links TRBV5-5 to TRBJ1-1, with 10 bases identical to TRBD1. Trimming cost V 0 bases and J 2 bases; bases outside gene matches: 4. The CDR3 consists of 16 residues. Germline V CDR1 and CDR2: SGHKS, YYEKEE (reference sequence). The CDR3 loop is CASSLDRTGGNTEAFF. CDR3 DNA: TGTGCCAGCAGCTTGGACCGGACAGGGGGAAACACTGAAGCTTTCTTT.

This clone was seen only once. V is TRBV5-4 and J is TRBJ1-5; 8 nucleotides agree with TRBD1. Germline CDR1 is SGHNT and CDR2 is YYREEE (reference sequence). Trimming at V came to 3 bases and at J to 3 bases, leaving 8 bases not matched to a gene. The CDR3 covers 16 residues. DNA for the CDR3: TGTGCCAGCAGCTCGACAGGGGTTGGAGACAATCAGCCCCAGCATTTT. Residues: CASSSTGVGDNQPQHF.

V gene TRBV14 combines with J gene TRBJ1-2; D unresolved. V was cut by 0 bases and J by 8 bases, with 16 bases left in between. CDR3 length: 15 residues. Looked up from germline, CDR1 is SGHDN and CDR2 is FVKESK. The CDR3 loop reads CASSQDWVGVEGYTF. Here the CDR3 DNA reads TGTGCCAGCAGCCAAGATTGGGTGGGCGTCGAGGGCTACACCTTC. Looking up the rest from reference TRBV14 and TRBJ1-2 gives the full variable domain: EAGVTQFPSHSVIEKGQTVTLRCDPISGHDNLYWYRRVMGKEIKFLLHFVKESKQDESGMPNNRFLAERTGGTYSTLKVQPAELEDSGVYFCASSQDWVGVEGYTFGSGTRLTVV.

The chain combines TRBV11-1 with TRBJ1-1; D call uncertain. Germline loops: CDR1 SGHAT, CDR2 FQDESV (reference sequence). With 8 bases removed from V and 0 bases from J, the gap between germline ends came to 16 bases. The length of the CDR3 is 15 residues. CDR3 protein: CASPSGVRMNTEAFF. The DNA for the CDR3 is TGTGCCAGCCCCAGCGGGGTCCGGATGAACACTGAAGCTTTCTTT.